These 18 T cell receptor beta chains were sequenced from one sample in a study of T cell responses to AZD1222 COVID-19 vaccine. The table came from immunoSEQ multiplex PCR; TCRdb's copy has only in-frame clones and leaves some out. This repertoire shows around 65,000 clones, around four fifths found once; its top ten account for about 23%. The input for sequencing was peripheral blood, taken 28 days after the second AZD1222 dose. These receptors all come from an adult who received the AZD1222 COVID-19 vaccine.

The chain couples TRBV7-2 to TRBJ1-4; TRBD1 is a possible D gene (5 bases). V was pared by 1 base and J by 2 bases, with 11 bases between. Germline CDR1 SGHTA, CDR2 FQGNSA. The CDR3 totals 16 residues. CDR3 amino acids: CASSLGSGRTNEKLFF. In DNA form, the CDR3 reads TGTGCCAGCAGCTTAGGCTCAGGGCGGACTAATGAAAAACTGTTTTTT. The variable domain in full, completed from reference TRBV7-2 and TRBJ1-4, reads GAGVSQSPSNKVTEKGKDVELRCDPISGHTALYWYRQSLGQGLEFLIYFQGNSAPDKSGLPSDRFSAERTGGSVSTLTIQRTQQEDSAVYLCASSLGSGRTNEKLFFGSGTQLSVL.

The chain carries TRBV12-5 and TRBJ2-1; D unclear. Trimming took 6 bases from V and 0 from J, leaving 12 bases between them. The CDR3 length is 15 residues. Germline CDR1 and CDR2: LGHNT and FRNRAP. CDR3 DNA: TGTGCTAGTGGCCTTAGGGTCGGCTCCTACAATGAGCAGTTCTTC. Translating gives CASGLRVGSYNEQFF.

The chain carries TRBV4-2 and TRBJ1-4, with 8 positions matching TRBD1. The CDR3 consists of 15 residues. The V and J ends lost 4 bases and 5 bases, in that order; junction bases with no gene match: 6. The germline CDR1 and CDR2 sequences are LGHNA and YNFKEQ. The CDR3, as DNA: TGTGCCAGCAGCCCAGACAGGGGAGGGAATGAAAAACTGTTTTTT. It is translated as CASSPDRGGNEKLFF.

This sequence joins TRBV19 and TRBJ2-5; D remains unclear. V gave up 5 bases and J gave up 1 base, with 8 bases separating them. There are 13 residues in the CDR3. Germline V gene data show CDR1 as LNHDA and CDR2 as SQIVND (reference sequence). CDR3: CASSGASQETQYF. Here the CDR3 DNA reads TGTGCCAGTAGTGGAGCCAGCCAAGAGACCCAGTACTTC.

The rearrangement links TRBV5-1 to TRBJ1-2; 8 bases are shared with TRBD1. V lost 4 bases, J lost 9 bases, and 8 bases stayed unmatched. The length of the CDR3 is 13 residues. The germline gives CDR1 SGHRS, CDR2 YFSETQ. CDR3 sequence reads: CASSAGQGDSYTF. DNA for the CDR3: TGCGCCAGCAGCGCCGGACAGGGAGATAGCTACACCTTC.

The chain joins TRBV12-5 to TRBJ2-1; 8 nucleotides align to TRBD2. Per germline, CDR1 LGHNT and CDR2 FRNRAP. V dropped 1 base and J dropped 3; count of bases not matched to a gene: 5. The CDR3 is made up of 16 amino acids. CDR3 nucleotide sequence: TGTGCTAGTGGTTTGGGCCCAAGCGGGAGCTACAATGAGCAGTTCTTC. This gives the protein CASGLGPSGSYNEQFF.

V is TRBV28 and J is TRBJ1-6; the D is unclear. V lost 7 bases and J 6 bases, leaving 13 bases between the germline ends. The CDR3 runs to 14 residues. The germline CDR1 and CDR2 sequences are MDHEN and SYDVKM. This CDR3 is CASTLLQSNSPLHF. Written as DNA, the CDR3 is TGTGCCAGCACATTACTACAGTCTAATTCACCCCTCCACTTT.

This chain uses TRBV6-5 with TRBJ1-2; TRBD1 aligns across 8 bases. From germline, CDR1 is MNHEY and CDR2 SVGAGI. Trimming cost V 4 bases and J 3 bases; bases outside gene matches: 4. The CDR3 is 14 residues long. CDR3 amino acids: CASSSGQEDYGYTF. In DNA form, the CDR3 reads TGTGCCAGCAGTTCGGGACAGGAGGACTATGGCTACACCTTC.

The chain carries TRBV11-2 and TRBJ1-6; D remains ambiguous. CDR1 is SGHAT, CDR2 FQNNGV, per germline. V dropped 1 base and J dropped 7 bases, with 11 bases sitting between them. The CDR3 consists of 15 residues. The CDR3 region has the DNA TGTGCCAGCAGCTTAGCCCTCCGATTGAATTCACCCCTCCACTTT. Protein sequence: CASSLALRLNSPLHF.

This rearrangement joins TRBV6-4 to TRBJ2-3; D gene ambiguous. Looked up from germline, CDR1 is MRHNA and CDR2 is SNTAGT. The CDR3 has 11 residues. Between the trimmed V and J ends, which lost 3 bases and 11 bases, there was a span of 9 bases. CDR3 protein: CASSESSKQYF. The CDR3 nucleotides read TGTGCCAGCAGTGAAAGTAGTAAGCAGTATTTT.

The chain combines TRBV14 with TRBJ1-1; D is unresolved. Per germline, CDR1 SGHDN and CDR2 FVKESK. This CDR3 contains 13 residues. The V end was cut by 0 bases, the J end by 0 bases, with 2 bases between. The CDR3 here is CASSQDMNTEAFF. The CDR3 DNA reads TGTGCCAGCAGCCAAGATATGAACACTGAAGCTTTCTTT.

The CDR3 region is CASSQVRGEADTQYF. The CDR3 bases are TGCGCCAGCAGCCAAGTTCGGGGGGAAGCAGATACGCAGTATTTT. The gene calls are TRBV4-1 and TRBJ2-3, with 7 positions matching TRBD2. The CDR3 length is 15 residues. V lost 1 base and J lost 4; bases outside the gene matches: 5. Germline V lookup: CDR1 MGHRA, CDR2 YSYEKL.

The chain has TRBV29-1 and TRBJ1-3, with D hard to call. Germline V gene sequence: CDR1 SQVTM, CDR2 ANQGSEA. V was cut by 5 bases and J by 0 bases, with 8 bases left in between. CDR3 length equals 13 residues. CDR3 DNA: TGCAGCGTTCACGACACCTCTGGAAACACCATATATTTT. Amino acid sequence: CSVHDTSGNTIYF.

CDR3 DNA sequence: TGTGCCAGCAGCGGCGCTCGGAGCGGGGGGGAGCTGTTTTTT. This codes for CASSGARSGGELFF. The V gene is TRBV2, the J gene TRBJ2-2; D is possibly TRBD2 (6 bases). This CDR3 is built from 14 residues. The V end was cut by 6 bases, the J end by 8 bases, with 16 bases between. Germline V CDR1 and CDR2: SNHLY, FYNNEI.

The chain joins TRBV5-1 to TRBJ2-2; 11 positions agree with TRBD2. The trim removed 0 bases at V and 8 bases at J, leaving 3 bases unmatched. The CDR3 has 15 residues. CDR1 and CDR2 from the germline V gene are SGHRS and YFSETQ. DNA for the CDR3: TGCGCCAGCAGCTTGGCCACTAGCGGGAGAGGGGAGCTGTTTTTT. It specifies CASSLATSGRGELFF.

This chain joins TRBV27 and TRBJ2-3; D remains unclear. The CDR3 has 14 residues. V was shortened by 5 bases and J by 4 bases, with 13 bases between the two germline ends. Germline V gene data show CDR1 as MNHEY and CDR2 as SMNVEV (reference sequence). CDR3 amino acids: CASSLSGWPDTQYF. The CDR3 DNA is TGTGCCAGCAGTCTTTCGGGTTGGCCAGATACGCAGTATTTT.

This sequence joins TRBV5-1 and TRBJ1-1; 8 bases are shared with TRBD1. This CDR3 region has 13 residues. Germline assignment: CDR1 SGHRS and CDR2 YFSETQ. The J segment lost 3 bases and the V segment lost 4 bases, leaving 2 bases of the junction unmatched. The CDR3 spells CASSTTGDTEAFF. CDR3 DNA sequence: TGCGCCAGCAGCACGACAGGGGACACTGAAGCTTTCTTT.

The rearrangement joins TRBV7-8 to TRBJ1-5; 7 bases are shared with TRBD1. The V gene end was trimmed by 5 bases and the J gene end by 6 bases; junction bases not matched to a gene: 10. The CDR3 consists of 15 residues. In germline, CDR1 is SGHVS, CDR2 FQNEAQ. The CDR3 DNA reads TGTGCCAGCAGCCCCGGGCAGGGGGTAAGTCAGCCCCAGCATTTT. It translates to CASSPGQGVSQPQHF.